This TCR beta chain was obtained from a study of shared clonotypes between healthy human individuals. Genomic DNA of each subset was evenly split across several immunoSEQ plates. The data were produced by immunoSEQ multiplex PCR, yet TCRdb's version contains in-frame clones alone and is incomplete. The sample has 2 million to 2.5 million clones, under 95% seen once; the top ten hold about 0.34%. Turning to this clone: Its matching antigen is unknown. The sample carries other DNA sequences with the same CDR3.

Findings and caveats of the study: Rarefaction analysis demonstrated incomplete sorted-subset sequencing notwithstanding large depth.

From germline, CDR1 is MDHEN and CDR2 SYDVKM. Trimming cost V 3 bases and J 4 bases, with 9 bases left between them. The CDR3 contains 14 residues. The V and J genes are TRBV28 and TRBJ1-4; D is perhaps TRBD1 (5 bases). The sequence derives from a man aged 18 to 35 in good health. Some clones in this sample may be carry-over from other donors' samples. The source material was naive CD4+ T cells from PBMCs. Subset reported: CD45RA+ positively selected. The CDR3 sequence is CASSLGGGNEKLFF. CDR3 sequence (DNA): TGTGCCAGCAGTTTGGGGGGTGGTAATGAAAAACTGTTTTTT.